The clone carrying this T cell receptor beta chain was recorded only once. Possible read error: a much larger clone is one base away. Other DNA variants within this sample encode the same CDR3. This CDR3 has 14 amino acids. Germline V lookup: CDR1 SGHVS, CDR2 FNYEAQ. The protocol was immunoSEQ multiplex PCR, while the TCRdb copy is restricted to in-frame clones and leaves out a portion. The sample yields about 57,000 clones, around 93% seen once. These data are taken from a study of T cell changes during pregnancy in multiple sclerosis. The sample consisted of peripheral blood, taken after pregnancy. This chain uses TRBV7-6 with TRBJ2-7; 10 bases fit TRBD1. The clonotype was recovered from a female donor in good health, enrolled as a control in a pregnancy study. The CDR3 is CASSSRQGAYEQYF. The CDR3 DNA reads as TGTGCCAGCAGCTCCAGACAGGGGGCCTACGAGCAATACTTC.